This T cell receptor (beta chain) appears in the sequencing data of a study of cytotoxic CD8 clonotypes in ibrutinib-treated CLL. For the study at large: Patients attained approximately 24 partial and 2 complete responses; at median about 74 months, about 15 remained remitted while around 12 progressed.

Comments on this clone: The antigen is not known.

The CDR3 runs to 15 residues. Germline V CDR1 and CDR2: SEHNR, FQNEAQ (reference sequence). V gave up 5 bases and J gave up 6 bases; unmatched junction bases: 13. Generated by immunoSEQ multiplex PCR, the TCRdb table keeps only in-frame clones and is missing some. Of about 310,000 clones listed, about 80% are singletons. Overall study findings and caveats: Public clonotypes, found uncommonly, either contracted or stayed stable on treatment. Clonality, elevated at ibrutinib response, dropped back toward baseline at progression. Measured clonality at baseline was greater than in age-matched healthy donors and tracked with circulating CD8+ T-cell counts.

The V and J genes are TRBV7-9 and TRBJ2-7; 7 bases align to TRBD2. This clonotype originated in a human donor with chronic lymphocytic leukemia. The sequenced sample was PBMCs, obtained before ibrutinib treatment. The CDR3 DNA sequence: TGTGCCAGCAGCCCCCTGGGCGGGAGAGGCGGCGAGCAGTACTTC. Its translation: CASSPLGGRGGEQYF. Drawing the rest from reference TRBV7-9 and TRBJ2-7, the complete variable domain is DTGVSQNPRHKITKRGQNVTFRCDPISEHNRLYWYRQTLGQGPEFLTYFQNEAQLEKSRLLSDRFSAERPKGSFSTLEIQRTEQGDSAMYLCASSPLGGRGGEQYFGPGTRLTVT.